These 24 T cell receptor beta chains were sequenced from one sample in a study of OX40 agonist ivuxolimab in advanced cancers. Only in-frame clones appear in the TCRdb table, and some are missing; sequencing was by immunoSEQ multiplex PCR. The sample records some 78,000 clones, more than 75% being singletons. The specimen was CD4+ or CD8+ T cells sorted from blood, collected in a trial of the OX40 agonist ivuxolimab. The receptor source for this set is an adult with an advanced solid tumor such as melanoma, head and neck, liver or kidney cancer.

This clone has just one count. The gene calls are TRBV11-1 and TRBJ2-7, with 13 bases fitting TRBD2. The CDR3 runs 17 residues. CDR1 SGHAT and CDR2 FQDESV come from the germline V gene (reference sequence). V dropped 2 bases and J dropped 6; count of bases not matched to a gene: 10. The CDR3 loop is CASSLNPGLAGPSEQYF. The CDR3 coding sequence is TGTGCCAGCAGCTTAAATCCGGGACTAGCGGGGCCAAGCGAGCAGTACTTC.

Regarding this clone: The sample has other DNA sequences that encode this CDR3 too. V is TRBV18 and J is TRBJ2-3; D remains unclear. Germline CDR1 is KGHSH and CDR2 is LQKENI. V lost 3 bases to trimming and J lost 2 bases, with 3 bases between them. CDR3 length: 12 residues. The CDR3 nucleotides are TGTGCCAGCTCACCGATCACAGATACGCAGTATTTT. Translating gives CASSPITDTQYF.

The V gene is TRBV5-4, the J gene TRBJ2-1, with 15 bases fitting TRBD2. This CDR3 is built from 16 residues. J gave up 8 bases and V 4 bases, and 7 bases lay outside the gene matches. Germline CDR1 SGHNT, CDR2 YYREEE (reference sequence). The CDR3 loop is CASSQGLAGGMDEQFF. In nucleotides, the CDR3 is TGTGCCAGCAGCCAAGGACTAGCGGGGGGGATGGATGAGCAGTTCTTC.

The V gene is TRBV5-1, the J gene TRBJ2-3, with TRBD2 matching over 8 bases. The CDR3 consists of 15 residues. J was trimmed by 1 base and V by 5 bases; bases with no gene match: 6. Germline V gene lookup returns CDR1 SGHRS and CDR2 YFSETQ. This chain's CDR3 is CASRPTLAGTDTQYF. CDR3 DNA: TGCGCCAGCAGACCCACACTAGCGGGCACAGATACGCAGTATTTT.

The J gene is TRBJ1-4, the V gene TRBV21-1. TRBV21-1 is recorded as a pseudogene. The CDR3 sequence is 16 residues long. The CDR3 bases are TGTGCCAGCACGATCTTCTTCCCTCCCGGGGCCGAAAAACTGTTTTTT. This sequence encodes CASTIFFPPGAEKLFF.

On this clone: This CDR3 fails to terminate in the conserved phenylalanine or tryptophan, so it likely reflects a read error. V usage is TRBV5-1 and J usage is TRBJ1-6; 11 bases agree with TRBD1. Germline V gene lookup returns CDR1 SGHRS and CDR2 YFSETQ. The CDR3 sequence is 17 residues long. V lost 4 bases and J lost 1; bases outside the gene matches: 4. In DNA form, the CDR3 reads TGCGCCAGCAGCCCGGGGACAGGGGGGTCCTATAATTCACCCCTCCACCTT. Encoded protein: CASSPGTGGSYNSPLHL.

The chain has TRBV6-6 and TRBJ2-5, with 9 bases fitting TRBD1. This CDR3 has 14 residues. Per germline, CDR1 MNHNY and CDR2 SVGAGI (reference sequence). Trimming cost V 2 bases and J 5 bases; bases outside gene matches: 3. This chain's CDR3 is CASSYPDRGETQYF. In DNA form, the CDR3 reads TGTGCCAGCAGTTACCCCGACAGGGGGGAGACCCAGTACTTC.

J is TRBJ1-1 and V is TRBV9; the match to TRBD1 covers 8 bases. Germline V lookup: CDR1 SGDLS, CDR2 YYNGEE. V trimming: 0 bases; J trimming: 7 bases; junction bases outside the gene matches: 8. This CDR3 has 15 amino acids. The CDR3 bases are TGTGCCAGCAGCGTAGTGGGACAGGTCTACGATGAAGCTTTCTTT. Residues: CASSVVGQVYDEAFF.

The gene calls are TRBV28 and TRBJ1-4, with TRBD1 matching 9 bases. V lost 5 bases and J lost 8; bases outside the gene matches: 9. The germline V gene has CDR1 MDHEN and CDR2 SYDVKM. The CDR3 has 15 amino acids. The CDR3 bases are TGTGCCAGCAGTGTAGCGGGACAGGGAAACGAAAAACTGTTTTTT. Translated, it gives CASSVAGQGNEKLFF.

The V and J genes are TRBV2 and TRBJ2-3; 7 nucleotides align to TRBD2. In germline, CDR1 is SNHLY, CDR2 FYNNEI. The trim removed 6 bases at V and 4 bases at J, leaving 4 bases unmatched. The CDR3 spans 13 residues. CDR3: CASRARGADTQYF. The CDR3 coding sequence is TGTGCCAGCAGGGCCCGGGGGGCAGATACGCAGTATTTT.

The chain combines TRBV6-5 with TRBJ1-1, with a weak D call TRBD1 (5 bases). Germline V gives CDR1 MNHEY, CDR2 SVGAGI. The V gene lost 11 bases and the J gene lost 5 bases, with 12 bases spanning the gap. The CDR3 runs to 11 residues. CDR3 in DNA: TGTGCCGCTCGGGGGAGTACTGAAGCTTTCTTT. Its protein is CAARGSTEAFF.

The chain has TRBV2 and TRBJ1-2, with D possibly TRBD1 on 5 matching bases. This CDR3 comprises 11 residues. V lost 11 bases, J lost 6 bases, and 13 bases lay in between. Germline CDR1 and CDR2: SNHLY and FYNNEI. In DNA, the CDR3 is TGTGCCGTCGGGGGTTTTAATGGCTACACCTTC. Translation: CAVGGFNGYTF.

The chain couples TRBV5-1 to TRBJ2-7; tentatively, D is TRBD1 (6 bases). This CDR3 contains 13 residues. Germline V gene data show CDR1 as SGHRS and CDR2 as YFSETQ. The V gene lost 1 base and the J gene lost 3 bases, with 8 bases spanning the gap. CDR3 nucleotide sequence: TGCGCCAGCAGCTTGAGGACAGACTACGAGCAGTACTTC. This encodes CASSLRTDYEQYF.

The genes are TRBV7-2 and TRBJ2-7, with unresolved D. The CDR3 is 15 amino acids. Germline assignment: CDR1 SGHTA and CDR2 FQGNSA. Trimming removed 2 bases at V and 2 bases at J, with 13 bases between. CDR3 residues: CASSLSSRATYEQYF. CDR3 nucleotide sequence: TGTGCCAGCAGCTTATCATCCCGGGCTACCTACGAGCAGTACTTC. Combining the CDR3 with reference TRBV7-2 and TRBJ2-7 gives the whole variable domain GAGVSQSPSNKVTEKGKDVELRCDPISGHTALYWYRQSLGQGLEFLIYFQGNSAPDKSGLPSDRFSAERTGGSVSTLTIQRTQQEDSAVYLCASSLSSRATYEQYFGPGTRLTVT.

This clone was observed a handful of times. This sequence joins TRBV5-6 and TRBJ2-1; a weak D match, TRBD1 (5 bases). The V end lost 4 bases, the J end lost 6 bases, and 11 bases lay between the germline ends. Germline V gene sequence: CDR1 SGHDT, CDR2 YYEEEE. The CDR3 length is 13 residues. Written as DNA, the CDR3 is TGTGCCAGCAGCCGAAGCGACAGCAATGAGCAGTTCTTC. Translated, it gives CASSRSDSNEQFF.

The CDR3 spells CAISDSGLAGRGDTQYF. In nucleotides, the CDR3 is TGTGCCATCAGTGACTCCGGACTAGCGGGGAGGGGAGATACGCAGTATTTT. J is TRBJ2-3 and V is TRBV10-3; TRBD2 agrees at 12 bases. V was clipped by 3 bases and J by 5 bases; unmatched bases: 9. This CDR3 is built from 17 residues. Germline-derived CDR1 and CDR2 are ENHRY and SYGVKD.

The V gene is TRBV15, the J gene TRBJ2-2, with D possibly TRBD1 on 5 matching bases. Germline CDR1 and CDR2: LNHNV and YYDKDF (reference sequence). This CDR3 spans 15 amino acids. Between the trimmed V and J ends, which lost 5 bases and 5 bases, there was a span of 15 bases. The chain's CDR3 is CATSLRQTVTGELFF. The CDR3 nucleotides read TGTGCCACCAGCCTCAGACAGACGGTGACCGGGGAGCTGTTTTTT.

The chain couples TRBV11-3 to TRBJ1-1; D possibly corresponds to TRBD1 (6 bases). The V gene lost 6 bases and the J gene lost 4 bases, with 18 bases spanning the gap. The CDR3 sequence is 15 residues long. Per the germline V gene, CDR1 is SGHNT and CDR2 is YENEEA. The CDR3 loop is CASSSDSVRGTEAFF. The CDR3 DNA sequence: TGTGCCAGCAGTTCGGACAGCGTTCGGGGCACTGAAGCTTTCTTT.

J is TRBJ2-5 and V is TRBV7-2; 9 positions agree with TRBD2. The V gene end was trimmed by 1 base and the J gene end by 4 bases; junction bases not matched to a gene: 7. The CDR3 has 16 residues. From germline, CDR1 is SGHTA and CDR2 FQGNSA. The CDR3 DNA reads TGTGCCAGCAGCTTAGATCTAGCGGGAAAGGCAGAGACCCAGTACTTC. This encodes CASSLDLAGKAETQYF.

This clone has only a few counts. CDR3 loop: CASSLAGVETAKNYGYTF. For the CDR3, the DNA is TGTGCCAGCAGCTTGGCCGGCGTGGAGACAGCAAAAAACTATGGCTACACCTTC. V usage is TRBV5-6 and J usage is TRBJ1-2; a weak D match, TRBD1 (5 bases). The CDR3 has 18 amino acids. Trimming cost V 0 bases and J 2 bases, with 20 bases left between them. Germline lookup yields CDR1 SGHDT and CDR2 YYEEEE.

The chain couples TRBV2 to TRBJ2-6; D gene uncertain. The CDR3 loop spans 15 amino acids. V lost 6 bases to trimming and J lost 4 bases, with 13 bases between them. Per the germline V gene, CDR1 is SNHLY and CDR2 is FYNNEI. In DNA, the CDR3 is TGTGCCAGCAGGGAAACGCGAGCCGGGGCCAACGTCCTGACTTTC. This sequence encodes CASRETRAGANVLTF.

The V gene is TRBV7-2, the J gene TRBJ1-3; 8 nucleotides align to TRBD1. Germline V lookup: CDR1 SGHTA, CDR2 FQGNSA. CDR3 length equals 16 residues. J gave up 0 bases and V 6 bases, and 7 bases lay outside the gene matches. The CDR3, as DNA: TGTGCCAGCAGTTTCCAGGGGGCCCTCTCTGGAAACACCATATATTTT. Translation gives CASSFQGALSGNTIYF. The full variable domain, completed using reference TRBV7-2 and TRBJ1-3, is GAGVSQSPSNKVTEKGKDVELRCDPISGHTALYWYRQSLGQGLEFLIYFQGNSAPDKSGLPSDRFSAERTGGSVSTLTIQRTQQEDSAVYLCASSFQGALSGNTIYFGEGSWLTVV.

V gene TRBV5-1 combines with J gene TRBJ1-2, with D possibly matching TRBD1 (6 bases). V lost 5 bases and J 6 bases, leaving 14 bases between the germline ends. CDR1 and CDR2 from the germline V gene are SGHRS and YFSETQ. This CDR3 is built from 13 residues. CDR3 region: CASSKQGMDGYTF. The CDR3 bases are TGCGCCAGCAGTAAACAGGGAATGGATGGCTACACCTTC.

V usage is TRBV2 and J usage is TRBJ1-1; D is uncertain. CDR1 and CDR2 (germline): SNHLY, FYNNEI. The CDR3 sequence is 16 residues long. The germline V and J ends were trimmed by 6 bases and 3 bases, with 20 bases remaining between them. The CDR3 DNA reads as TGTGCCAGCAGGGGCTTCGGGGATGGTCTGGACACTGAAGCTTTCTTT. It encodes CASRGFGDGLDTEAFF.